These T cell receptor beta chains were read from a single sample in a study of STAT3 mutations in large granular lymphocyte leukemia. The protocol was immunoSEQ multiplex PCR, while the TCRdb copy is restricted to in-frame clones and leaves out a portion. This table has 7,000 to 8,000 clones, 90% to 95% appearing once. The sample consisted of peripheral blood mononuclear cells. These TCRs come from a man aged 50 or older with T-cell large granular lymphocyte leukemia. Some clones in this sample may be carry-over from other donors' samples. CDR3s include the opening cysteine and the closing phenylalanine or tryptophan. A D gene is named only where the DNA matches it firmly. Clone size is shown for a subset of rows, as once, few, many or a class of expanded clone.

size: -; V: TRBV29-1; length: 14; D: TRBD1; J: TRBJ2-3; CDR3: CSVAPGQGGDTQYF; DNA: TGCAGCGTTGCACCGGGACAGGGTGGAGATACGCAGTATTTT
size: -; V: TRBV27; length: 15; D: -; J: TRBJ2-7; CDR3: CASRSEGSASYEQYF; DNA: TGTGCCAGCAGATCAGAGGGGTCCGCATCCTACGAGCAGTACTTC
size: once; V: TRBV5-4; length: 14; D: -; J: TRBJ1-3; CDR3: CASSFTGSGNTIYF; DNA: TGTGCCAGCAGCTTTACAGGGTCCGGAAACACCATATATTTT
size: once; V: TRBV2; length: 14; D: -; J: TRBJ2-3; CDR3: CASLYLTSTDTQYF; DNA: TGTGCCAGCCTCTACCTTACTAGCACAGATACGCAGTATTTT
size: -; V: TRBV7-9; length: 13; D: -; J: TRBJ1-5; CDR3: CASSLSSNQPQHF; DNA: TGTGCCAGCAGCTTATCCTCCAATCAGCCCCAGCATTTT
size: -; V: TRBV10-3; length: 17; D: -; J: TRBJ1-4; CDR3: CAISESAFAATNEKLFF; DNA: TGTGCCATCAGTGAGTCCGCGTTCGCAGCGACTAATGAAAAACTGTTTTTT
size: -; V: TRBV20-1; length: 11; D: TRBD2; J: TRBJ2-7; CDR3: CATSGDYEQYF; DNA: TGCGCGACTAGCGGGGACTACGAGCAGTACTTC
size: -; V: TRBV5-1; length: 15; D: TRBD1; J: TRBJ1-1; CDR3: CASSPSGTVNTEAFF; DNA: TGCGCCAGCAGCCCGTCCGGGACAGTGAACACTGAAGCTTTCTTT
size: -; V: TRBV18; length: 13; D: -; J: TRBJ2-7; CDR3: CASSPIRAGEQYF; DNA: TGTGCCAGCTCACCAATCAGGGCTGGCGAGCAGTACTTC
size: -; V: TRBV9; length: 16; D: TRBD2; J: TRBJ2-3; CDR3: CASSASGTSGTDTQYF; DNA: TGTGCCAGCAGCGCGTCCGGGACTAGCGGAACAGATACGCAGTATTTT
size: -; V: TRBV18; length: 16; D: TRBD2; J: TRBJ2-4; CDR3: CASSPREELAKNIQYF; DNA: TGTGCCAGCTCACCTCGGGAGGAACTAGCCAAAAACATTCAGTACTTC
size: few; V: TRBV5-3; length: 15; D: -; J: TRBJ2-3; CDR3: CASSLDQGSTDTQYF; DNA: TGTGCCAGCAGCTTGGATCAGGGCAGCACAGATACGCAGTATTTT
size: -; V: TRBV5-6; length: 15; D: TRBD1; J: TRBJ1-4; CDR3: CASSEKGATNEKLFF; DNA: TGTGCCAGCAGCGAAAAGGGGGCCACCAATGAAAAACTGTTTTTT
size: -; V: TRBV27; length: 16; D: -; J: TRBJ2-3; CDR3: CASGGLRGRSTDTQYF; DNA: TGTGCCTCCGGGGGTCTCCGGGGCAGGAGCACAGATACGCAGTATTTT
size: -; V: TRBV2; length: 13; D: TRBD1; J: TRBJ2-7; CDR3: CASSMGQTYEQYF; DNA: TGTGCCAGCAGTATGGGACAGACCTACGAGCAGTACTTC
size: -; V: TRBV7-9; length: 15; D: TRBD1; J: TRBJ1-1; CDR3: CASSYRRGKDTEAFF; DNA: TGTGCCAGCAGCTACCGCAGGGGGAAGGACACTGAAGCTTTCTTT
size: -; V: TRBV5-1; length: 15; D: -; J: TRBJ2-3; CDR3: CASSPGLAHTDTQYF; DNA: TGCGCCAGCAGCCCCGGACTCGCCCACACAGATACGCAGTATTTT
size: -; V: TRBV5-1; length: 14; D: TRBD2; J: TRBJ2-7; CDR3: CASSFAGRADEQYF; DNA: TGCGCCAGCAGCTTCGCGGGGAGGGCCGACGAGCAGTACTTC
size: -; V: TRBV9; length: 13; D: -; J: TRBJ2-2; CDR3: CASSPLLTGELFF; DNA: TGTGCCAGCAGCCCTCTTCTTACCGGGGAGCTGTTTTTT
size: once; V: TRBV5-1; length: 15; D: TRBD2; J: TRBJ2-1; CDR3: CASSSGLAGGNEQFF; DNA: TGCGCCAGCAGCTCGGGACTAGCGGGGGGGAATGAGCAGTTCTTC
size: -; V: TRBV18; length: 14; D: -; J: TRBJ1-5; CDR3: CASSPGPRNQPQHF; DNA: TGTGCCAGCTCACCAGGGCCGCGGAATCAGCCCCAGCATTTT
size: -; V: TRBV28; length: 13; D: -; J: TRBJ2-6; CDR3: CASETSGANVLTF; DNA: TGTGCCAGTGAGACCTCTGGGGCCAACGTCCTGACTTTC
size: -; V: TRBV5-1; length: 11; D: -; J: TRBJ2-7; CDR3: CASSLGREQYF; DNA: TGCGCCAGCAGCTTGGGGCGCGAGCAGTACTTC
size: -; V: TRBV7-9; length: 14; D: -; J: TRBJ2-5; CDR3: CASSPLGVRETQYF; DNA: TGTGCCAGCAGCCCTCTGGGGGTTCGAGAGACCCAGTACTTC
size: few; V: TRBV28; length: 11; D: -; J: TRBJ2-7; CDR3: CASCTYYEQYF; DNA: TGTGCCAGCTGTACTTACTACGAGCAGTACTTC
size: -; V: TRBV10-3; length: 14; D: -; J: TRBJ1-6; CDR3: CAIRDPGYNSPLHF; DNA: TGTGCCATTCGGGATCCGGGGTATAATTCACCCCTCCACTTT
size: -; V: TRBV28; length: 14; D: -; J: TRBJ1-2; CDR3: CASSWGVGAAGYTF; DNA: TGTGCCAGCAGTTGGGGGGTCGGGGCCGCTGGCTACACCTTC
size: -; V: TRBV30; length: 14; D: -; J: TRBJ1-5; CDR3: CAWSGWGGRQPQHF; DNA: TGTGCCTGGAGTGGGTGGGGGGGCCGTCAGCCCCAGCATTTT
size: -; V: TRBV5-1; length: 16; D: -; J: TRBJ2-2; CDR3: CASRVSGHSNTGELFF; DNA: TGCGCCAGCAGGGTTTCGGGACATTCGAACACCGGGGAGCTGTTTTTT
size: once; V: TRBV6-5; length: 16; D: TRBD1; J: TRBJ2-7; CDR3: CASSYSPGQTTYEQYF; DNA: TGTGCCAGCAGTTACTCTCCGGGACAGACAACCTACGAGCAGTACTTC
size: once; V: TRBV7-9; length: 13; D: -; J: TRBJ2-5; CDR3: CASTESDQETQYF; DNA: TGTGCCAGCACCGAGTCGGACCAAGAGACCCAGTACTTC
size: few; V: TRBV4-1; length: 15; D: TRBD2; J: TRBJ2-3; CDR3: CASSQGGGRSDTQYF; DNA: TGCGCCAGCAGCCAAGGTGGCGGGAGGTCGGATACGCAGTATTTT
size: -; V: TRBV19; length: 14; D: TRBD1; J: TRBJ1-5; CDR3: CASSRGQALQPQHF; DNA: TGTGCCAGTAGCCGAGGACAGGCCCTTCAGCCCCAGCATTTT
size: -; V: TRBV14; length: 14; D: TRBD2; J: TRBJ2-7; CDR3: CASSRLAGVEEQYF; DNA: TGTGCCAGCAGCCGACTAGCGGGAGTGGAGGAGCAGTACTTC
size: -; V: TRBV27; length: 16; D: -; J: TRBJ2-2; CDR3: CASSSGTPSEVGELFF; DNA: TGTGCCAGCAGTTCCGGGACACCTTCCGAAGTCGGGGAGCTGTTTTTT